The source of this T cell receptor (beta chain) is a study of glioma-infiltrating T cells after dendritic cell vaccination (TCRdb year 2016). Context from the whole study: Of the 15 or so glioblastoma patients in the cohort, all drawn from Phase I and II dendritic cell vaccination trials, 9 were newly diagnosed and 6 had recurrent disease. Tumor-infiltrating lymphocyte content was quantified and tumor and blood repertoires were compared in dendritic cell-vaccinated glioblastoma patients by deep sequencing of TCR beta CDR3 regions. The vaccine consisted of monocyte-derived dendritic cells cultured less than eight days with IL-4 and GM-CSF, then pulsed overnight with autologous tumor lysate. Survival after dendritic cell vaccination was correlated with TCR sequencing metrics, including TIL content and tumor-blood repertoire overlap. Each patient was given three intradermal dendritic cell vaccine injections, spaced two weeks apart, in the arm below the axilla. Between the early 2000s and the early 2010s, the patients were given dendritic cell vaccination pulsed with autologous tumor lysate.

Notes on this clone: Its cognate antigen has yet to be identified. Within one base of it there is no much larger clone, and no base qualities were kept.

The immunoSEQ assay amplified TCRB CDR3 regions from 1.5 to 2.5 micrograms of genomic DNA, or from all available DNA when less than that amount was available. The multiplex PCR relied on 60 forward primers for TCR V beta segments and 13 reverse primers for J beta segments. To estimate reads per starting template, synthetic control templates were spiked into each sample at limiting dilution. Reads of 87 bp were generated by sequencing on the Illumina HiSeq System. In the authors' own workflow: PCR and sequencing errors were removed by a nearest neighbor algorithm that merged closely related sequences. TCR overlap was defined as the percentage of unique tumor TCR beta sequences that were also present in the same patient's peripheral blood. The source is immuneACCESS, and TCRdb retained only in-frame sequences with V and J called. Part of the clones is not carried over; for the studies checked, unresolved V genes explain less than half of this, and the remainder is unexplained. The V and J calls and clone size are taken from that table; D and trimming were inferred from the DNA. The table for this sample lists roughly 51,000 clones; approximately 85% of them were counted only once. Over 9.5% of the sample belongs to the ten largest clones.

The germline V gene (reference sequence) yields LNHDA for CDR1 and SQIVND for CDR2. Trimming removed 4 bases from V and 5 bases from J, leaving 23 bases between the germline ends. Taken from cysteine to phenylalanine, the CDR3 has 17 residues. The DNA shown is the 51-base CDR3, in frame from base 1. Patients were selected on the basis of adequate residual fresh-frozen tumor tissue and more than two years of available survival data. An isocitrate dehydrogenase mutation was not carried by any of the glioblastoma patients, although molecular status was otherwise variable. PBMC were collected before vaccination, two weeks after the third vaccination, and at tumor progression when it occurred. The Qiagen DNeasy Blood extraction Kit was used to extract genomic DNA. Overall results and qualifications from the work: Longer time to progression and overall survival after dendritic cell vaccination were predicted by higher estimated pretreatment TIL content. The cohort was small and heterogeneous, few patients had complete blood and tumor sets, and even fewer had initial-recurrent tumor pairs. TCR clonality showed no direct relationship with survival, which suggests that a diverse polyclonal response may be important. The three-group TCR overlap response model was described as speculative and requiring prospective validation.

The chain joins TRBV19 to TRBJ1-2, with TRBD1 tentatively as D gene (5 bases match). The sequencing used blood, collected before dendritic cell vaccination. This TCR came from a human donor with glioblastoma. At the DNA level, the sequence is TGTGCCAGTAGTAAGAGTCAAACCCCAGGGAGGAGTTATGGCTACACCTTC. It encodes CASSKSQTPGRSYGYTF.